This T cell receptor beta chain was captured in a study of cytomegalovirus exposure and HLA in healthy donors. General study points: Overall, 164 TCR beta chains were annotated as cytomegalovirus-associated.

Germline V gene data show CDR1 as SGHTA and CDR2 as FQGTGA. The CDR3 extends over 14 amino acids. The ends lost 4 bases at V and 2 bases at J; junction bases unmatched: 3. Notes on this clone: Its antigen is not known.

PCR employed 60 Vbeta and 13 Jbeta primers. The protocol was immunoSEQ multiplex PCR, while the TCRdb copy is restricted to in-frame clones and leaves out a portion. The data show fewer than 85,000 clones, 70% to 80% seen once. The sequenced sample consisted of PBMCs. J is TRBJ1-2 and V is TRBV7-3; 8 nucleotides match TRBD1. This TCR was recovered from a man aged 35-49 years in good health and CMV-seronegative. This chain's CDR3 is CASSYDRGNYGYTF. CDR3 bases: TGTGCCAGCAGCTATGACAGGGGAAACTATGGCTACACCTTC.